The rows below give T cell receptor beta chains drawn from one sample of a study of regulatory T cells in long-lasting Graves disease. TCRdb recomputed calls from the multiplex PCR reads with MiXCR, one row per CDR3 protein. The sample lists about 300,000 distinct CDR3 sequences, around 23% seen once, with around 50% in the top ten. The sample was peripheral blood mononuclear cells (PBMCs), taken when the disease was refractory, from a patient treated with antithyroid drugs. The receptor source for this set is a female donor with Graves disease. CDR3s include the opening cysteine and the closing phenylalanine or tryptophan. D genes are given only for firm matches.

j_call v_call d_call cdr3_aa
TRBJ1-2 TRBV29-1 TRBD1 CSVEEGAYGYTF
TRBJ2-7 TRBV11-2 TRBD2 CASSLDDVARGGYSYEQYF
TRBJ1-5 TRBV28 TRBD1 CASSSTGLGQPQHF
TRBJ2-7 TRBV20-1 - CSARESYEQYF
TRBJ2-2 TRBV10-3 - CAISEPGAVNTGELFF
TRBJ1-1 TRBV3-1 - CASSQEGGGNTEAFF
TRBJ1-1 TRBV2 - CASSVDRGRDTEAFF
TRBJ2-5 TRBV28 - CASSGTRETQYF
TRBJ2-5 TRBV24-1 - CATKSGSQETQYF
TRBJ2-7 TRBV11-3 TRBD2 CASSPRLAGGPAEQYF
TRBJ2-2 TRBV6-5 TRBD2 CASSSSSGRVTGELFF
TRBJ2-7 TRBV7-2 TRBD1 CASSLWYGQANEQYF
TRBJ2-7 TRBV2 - CASRGGSEQYF
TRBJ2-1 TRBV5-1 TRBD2 CASSSQAGVLNEQFF
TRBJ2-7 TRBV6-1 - CASSRQVSTEQYF
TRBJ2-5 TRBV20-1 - CSARVRETQYF
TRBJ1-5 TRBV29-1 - CSVGRPQHF
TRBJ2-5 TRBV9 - CASSVTGNQETQYF
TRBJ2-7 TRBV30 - CAWSVLNYEQHF
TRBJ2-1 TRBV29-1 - CSVELAWGRDEQFF
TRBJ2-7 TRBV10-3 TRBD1 CAISDGDRTYEQYF
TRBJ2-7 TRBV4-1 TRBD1 CASSQEHRGSYEQYF
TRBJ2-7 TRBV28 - CASSYRPKVVYEQYF
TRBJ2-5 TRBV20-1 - CSARDQGKIQETQYF
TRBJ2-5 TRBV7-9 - CASSIREFQETQYF
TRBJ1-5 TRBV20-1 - CSAYPGPTNQPQHF
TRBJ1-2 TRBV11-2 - CASSLGMEWRGYTF